This T cell receptor (beta chain) was recovered during a study of T cell responses to AZD1222 COVID-19 vaccine. V lost 0 bases to trimming and J lost 1 base, with 7 bases between them. The CDR3 totals 14 residues. Germline CDR1 SGHKS, CDR2 YYEKEE (reference sequence). Libraries were prepared by immunoSEQ multiplex PCR; TCRdb keeps only in-frame clonotypes and omits some of them. Among some 130,000 clones, over 75% were seen once, and the ten largest hold roughly 1.6%. The receptor comes from an adult in good health. The chain uses TRBV5-5 and TRBJ1-1; D gene uncertain. The sequencing used peripheral blood, collected on day 0 of AZD1222 vaccination. The CDR3 region has the DNA TGTGCCAGCAGCTTGGAGGGATCGAACACTGAAGCTTTCTTT. This encodes CASSLEGSNTEAFF.